This record looks at one T cell receptor beta chain sequence and its context. The germline CDR1 and CDR2 sequences are SGHRS and YFSETQ. The CDR3 runs 15 residues. V was pared by 0 bases and J by 4 bases, with 14 bases between. This entry is derived from a study of T cell responses to AZD1222 COVID-19 vaccine. The repertoire was sequenced with immunoSEQ multiplex PCR; TCRdb's copy has only in-frame clones and lacks some. The table has 150,000 to 180,000 clones, 90% seen once; the top ten hold approximately 1.4%. The input for sequencing was peripheral blood, taken 28 days after the second AZD1222 dose. The source of this sequence is an adult who received the AZD1222 COVID-19 vaccine. This rearrangement joins TRBV5-1 to TRBJ2-7, with D unclear. The CDR3 reads CASSLGGGYGYEQYF. The CDR3 bases are TGCGCCAGCAGCTTGGGAGGCGGCTATGGTTACGAGCAGTACTTC.